This T cell receptor (beta chain) was identified in a study of T cell responses to AZD1222 COVID-19 vaccine (dated by TCRdb to the early 2020s). With respect to the entire study: A total of 230 to 250 trial participants underwent TCR sequencing, of whom about 210 had received two doses of AZD1222 and approximately 26 had received two doses of the MenACWY control vaccine. Enrollment into the trials was organized by age into subgroups of 18-55, 56-69 and 70-plus years, and those subgroups contained about 160, 30 and 59 TCR-sequenced participants, respectively.

The CDR3 regions of human TCRbeta chains were analyzed by immunosequencing. From the authors' description of their analysis: TCRs in the repertoires were matched against a reference library of SARS-CoV-2-specific TCRs that had been generated with the MIRA antigen-specificity platform. Breadth was defined as the fraction of unique TCRs that were SARS-CoV-2-associated. Depth was defined as the fraction of total T cells that were SARS-CoV-2-associated. Using the MIRA data, every spike-specific TCR was mapped to the spike region that the TCR reacted to and assigned to either a CD4 or a CD8 class. Log10-transformed breadth and depth values were compared by one-way ANOVA with Sidak's multiple comparisons tests. The clones in this table, taken by TCRdb from immuneACCESS, are in-frame only. Not every clone is retained; where verified, under half of the shortfall comes from an unresolved V gene, and the cause of the rest is unknown. Clone size and V and J calls were adopted from that table, with D and trimming inferred from the DNA. This sample lists about 70,000 clones; roughly nine tenths were detected once. The ten biggest clones cover 3% to 3.5% of the sample.

Findings and caveats that apply to the study as a whole: No day 14 peak-response samples were available, so repertoires were characterized only after the peak T cell response. A significant rise in spike-specific TCR breadth and depth was observed after two AZD1222 doses relative to day 0 and relative to MenACWY recipients. The whole spike protein was spanned by vaccine-associated CD4 TCRs, and dominant responses were seen in regions 160-218 and 743-854. Conclusions about previously exposed vaccinees are limited, since just 6 or 7 AZD1222 recipients were seropositive for SARS-CoV-2 at baseline. In the small 56-69-year group, the increase in depth fell short of significance, most likely because of low power. Participants were mostly white British, with more females than males. The authors suggested clonal diversity may have been underestimated. Reportedly, almost half of the unique spike-specific TCRs recognized epitopes lying outside the regions that are mutated in the B.1.351 and B.1.1.7 variants.

The meaning of the sample's time point label: about 28 days (+/-7) after the second vaccine dose. Because spike-specific TCR depth and breadth did not differ between the two schedules, AZD1222 recipients who got a second dose at roughly 4 weeks were pooled with those who got a second dose at roughly 12 weeks. Vaccinee samples came from UK trials COV001 and COV002, including a single-blind randomized controlled phase 2/3 trial of AZD1222 (ChAdOx1 nCoV-19) in healthy adults. For TCRbeta chain sequencing, PBMC samples from trial participants were taken at day 0 and at day 28 after the second dose. About this clone: Its binding antigen is unknown. Base qualities are missing; no much larger clone stands one base away.

Including cysteine and phenylalanine, the CDR3 has 13 amino acids. CDR3 DNA is the only sequence kept; it has 39 bases, read in frame from the first base. The CDR1 and CDR2 encoded by the germline V gene are SGHRS and YFSETQ. Deletion took 3 bases off V and 4 bases off J, with a span of 10 bases between the germline ends. The source of this sequence is an adult who received the AZD1222 COVID-19 vaccine. The sample here was peripheral blood, taken 28 days after the second AZD1222 dose. The sequence links TRBV5-1 to TRBJ1-2, with TRBD1 perhaps the D gene, on 5 matching bases. The CDR3 region: CASSSQGSYGYTF. The sequenced DNA: TGCGCCAGCAGCTCTCAGGGTAGCTATGGCTACACCTTC.